This T cell receptor (beta chain) was captured by sequencing in a study of shared clonotypes between healthy human individuals (dated by TCRdb to between 2020 and 2021). Context from the whole study: The cohort included a few men and two women between 18 and 49 years of age. For each donor, CD4 naive and CD4 memory were each run on three plates, CD8 naive on two plates, and CD8 memory on one plate. To estimate repertoire size and how much clonotypes are shared between individuals, the study performed deep sequencing of blood TCR repertoires from a few healthy adults. Different laboratories and diverse techniques were used to prepare libraries and sequence TCR repertoires, to increase sequencing depth and limit assay-specific biases. Leukapheresis yielded between about 0.94 and 9.5 billion PBMCs per donor. Broader findings and caveats from the paper: Only blood was sampled, and tissue TCR repertoires likely differ from those in blood. The small number of donors limited the genetic and exposure-history diversity represented. Roughly 5% of naive CD4, 3.5% of naive CD8, approximately 2% of memory CD4, and 0.4% of memory CD8 clonotypes were shared across a few donors. Compared with non-shared clonotypes, the clonotypes found in all four sorted-subset donors had higher generation probabilities. Incomplete sequencing was indicated by rarefaction of sorted-subset datasets, despite the large sequencing depth. Based on pairwise subsampling, the degree of clonotype sharing among donors was expected to be affected by sequencing depth. Estimated clonotype richness was generally larger for naive than for memory subsets.

TCR CDR3 regions were amplified from genomic DNA by multiplex PCR using the deep immunoSEQ assay. Extracted genomic DNA from each cell subset was spread evenly across all wells of several immunoSEQ 96-well plates, with each plate serving as a replicate. For sorted subsets, each replicate PCR was loaded with 200 ng genomic DNA, equivalent to approximately 33,000 T cell genomes. Purified libraries were quantified with a Qubit 3.0 fluorometer, sized on a Bioanalyzer 2100, and re-quantified with the KAPA Library Quantification kit. Every immunoSEQ 96-well plate was sequenced on a separate single-read 150-cycle Illumina NextSeq 550 flow cell. The study's own analysis went as follows. The immunoSEQ output contained only junctional sequences without quality scores, so filtering could not match that applied to full-length reads. To assign V/J genes and CDR3, sequences were annotated using PyIR, a Python wrapper for IgBLAST v1.9, with IMGT germline references. Reads were removed for weak V/J assignments (E-value above 1e-6), missing CDR3, stop codons, out-of-frame junctions, or ambiguous translated residues. A V3J clonotype was defined by an identical inferred V gene, J gene, and CDR3 amino acid sequence. To compute the percentage overlap between repertoires, the number of shared unique clonotypes was divided by the size of the smaller repertoire. RTK rarefaction, the Chao1 estimator, and Recon v2.1 estimates of unobserved clonotypes were used to assess repertoire richness. Generation probabilities for all TCRbeta clonotypes obtained by the gDNA method from a handful of donors were computed using OLGA. As stored in TCRdb, this immuneACCESS dataset retains in-frame rearrangements with V and J assigned. A fraction of the clones does not appear; measured against another copy, unresolved V genes explain less than half of the discrepancy, and the remainder lacks a known reason. D and trimming were read from the DNA, whereas the V and J calls and clone size are those reported in that table. This sample comprises roughly 890,000 clones, over 90% of them detected only once. The top ten constitute less than 25% of the sample.

For the CD8 naive samples, CD45RO-negative cells were positively selected for CCR7, yielding a CD45RA+CCR7+ population from which TemRA cells were excluded. Healthy HIV-negative adults with no recently reported acute infections or vaccinations were included as donors. All donors were Caucasian adults living in Nashville, Tennessee, USA. After blood collection by leukapheresis, PBMCs were isolated using Ficoll-Histopaque density gradient centrifugation and then cryopreserved in the vapor phase of liquid nitrogen. Analytical flow cytometry was used to check the purity and quantity of each magnetically sorted T cell population. From each sorted fraction, genomic DNA was isolated and quantified by UV absorbance on a Nanodrop 2000c. CDR1 and CDR2, per the germline V gene (reference sequence), are MNHEY and SMNVEV. Trimming removed 4 bases from V and 6 bases from J; the gene matches leave 3 bases unexplained. From the cysteine through the phenylalanine, the CDR3 covers 14 amino acids. The read is trimmed to its CDR3 DNA, 42 bases read in frame from base 1.

For this clone: Which antigen it targets is not known. Within one base of it there is no much larger clone, and no base qualities were kept.

The sequence links TRBV27 to TRBJ1-4; 9 nucleotides in the junction match TRBD1. This TCR came from a man in his thirties or forties in good health. Input material: naive CD8+ T cells sorted from blood. Read against the paper, the sample's cell subset or site label means: CD45RA+CCR7+. The bases read TGTGCCAGCAGTTCGACAGGGGGTGATGAAAAACTGTTTTTT. It is translated as CASSSTGGDEKLFF. Here the CDR3 is joined to the reference TRBV27 and TRBJ1-4 genes, and the full variable domain is: EAQVTQNPRYLITVTGKKLTVTCSQNMNHEYMSWYRQDPGLGLRQIYYSMNVEVTDKGDVPEGYKVSRKEKRNFPLILESPSPNQTSLYFCASSSTGGDEKLFFGSGTQLSVL.